This T cell receptor (beta chain) was captured by sequencing in a study of blood T cell repertoires in COVID-19. Method: immunoSEQ multiplex PCR; TCRdb's copy keeps in-frame clones and lacks some. The repertoire consists of 90,000 to 120,000 clones, with 90% to 95% occurring once and the leading ten covering 1% to 1.5%. Germline V lookup: CDR1 MDHEN, CDR2 SYDVKM. This CDR3 region has 17 residues. V lost 6 bases and J 4 bases, leaving 22 bases between the germline ends. The source of this sequence is a woman younger than 45 with acute or convalescent COVID-19. Sequencing used peripheral blood. The chain is built from TRBV28 and TRBJ1-5; D perhaps matches TRBD1 (6 bases). The CDR3 bases are TGTGCCAGCAGACTCCGGACAGAGAGACGAGCGAATCAGCCCCAGCATTTT. Amino acids: CASRLRTERRANQPQHF. The complete variable domain, with remaining parts taken from reference TRBV28 and TRBJ1-5, reads DVKVTQSSRYLVKRTGEKVFLECVQDMDHENMFWYRQDPGLGLRLIYFSYDVKMKEKGDIPEGYSVSREKKERFSLILESASTNQTSMYLCASRLRTERRANQPQHFGDGTRLSIL.